Shown below are 26 T cell receptor beta chains from a single sample sequenced in a study of blood T cell repertoires in COVID-19. Data came from immunoSEQ multiplex PCR; TCRdb stores just in-frame clones and leaves some out. The table records around 72,000 clones, around 86% of them present only once. Material for sequencing was peripheral blood. These receptors originate from a man aged 45 to 65 with active COVID-19.

V usage is TRBV28 and J usage is TRBJ1-1; D is ambiguous. The CDR3 loop spans 15 amino acids. V was trimmed by 3 bases and J by 1 base, leaving 12 bases between them. Germline loops: CDR1 MDHEN, CDR2 SYDVKM. CDR3 DNA sequence: TGTGCCAGCAGTTTTCGCGAGGGTCGGAACACTGAAGCTTTCTTT. Protein sequence: CASSFREGRNTEAFF.

V is TRBV19 and J is TRBJ1-5, with 7 nucleotides matching TRBD1. The CDR3 runs to 16 residues. Per germline, CDR1 LNHDA and CDR2 SQIVND (reference sequence). Trimming at V came to 5 bases and at J to 0 bases, leaving 7 bases not matched to a gene. This chain's CDR3 is CASSPSGTASNQPQHF. The CDR3 nucleotides are TGTGCCAGTAGTCCCTCCGGGACAGCTAGCAATCAGCCCCAGCATTTT.

The chain recombines TRBV7-2 with TRBJ2-5; weak D call: TRBD1 (5 bases). V gave up 3 bases and J gave up 4 bases, with 9 bases separating them. This CDR3 region has 13 residues. Germline assignment: CDR1 SGHTA and CDR2 FQGNSA. The DNA of the CDR3 is TGTGCCAGCAGCTTGGGTCAGGGAGAGACCCAGTACTTC. Protein product: CASSLGQGETQYF.

This chain connects TRBV27 to TRBJ1-5, with D maybe TRBD1 (5 bases). CDR3 length: 13 residues. CDR1 MNHEY and CDR2 SMNVEV come from the germline V gene (reference sequence). V lost 2 bases, J lost 6 bases, and 8 bases lay in between. CDR3 sequence (DNA): TGTGCCAGCAGTTTAGCTAGGGGTCAGCCCCAGCATTTT. Encoded protein: CASSLARGQPQHF.

The rearrangement uses TRBV6-5 and TRBJ2-3; D is possibly TRBD1 (5 bases). V shed 6 bases and J shed 3 bases, with 16 bases lying between them. CDR3 size: 15 residues. Germline lookup yields CDR1 MNHEY and CDR2 SVGAGI. DNA for the CDR3: TGTGCCAGCAGCCCCCAGGGTAGAGGTACAGATACGCAGTATTTT. This encodes CASSPQGRGTDTQYF.

This clone occurred a few times. Other DNA sequences in this specimen translate into the identical CDR3. CDR3 in amino acids: CASSPRTSGRSYNEQFF. The CDR3 coding sequence is TGTGCCAGCAGTCCGCGGACTAGCGGGAGGTCCTACAATGAGCAGTTCTTC. The chain carries TRBV27 and TRBJ2-1; 14 positions match TRBD2. Germline V gene sequence: CDR1 MNHEY, CDR2 SMNVEV (reference sequence). After removal of 5 bases from V and 1 base from J, the junction contained 4 bases not matched to a gene. The CDR3 runs 17 residues.

The chain recombines TRBV28 with TRBJ1-1; 8 nucleotides match TRBD1. The CDR3 extends over 17 amino acids. Looked up from germline, CDR1 is MDHEN and CDR2 is SYDVKM. The J segment lost 0 bases and the V segment lost 5 bases, leaving 11 bases of the junction unmatched. The CDR3, as DNA: TGTGCCAGCAGTGTAGGGACAGGAGACCACATGAACACTGAAGCTTTCTTT. Residues: CASSVGTGDHMNTEAFF.

V is TRBV5-1 and J is TRBJ1-1, with D uncertain. Trimming cost V 1 base and J 0 bases, with 7 bases left between them. The CDR3 sequence is 14 residues long. Germline values: CDR1 SGHRS, CDR2 YFSETQ. The CDR3 loop reads CASSLLTVNTEAFF. The CDR3 DNA follows: TGCGCCAGCAGCTTGCTAACGGTGAACACTGAAGCTTTCTTT.

The genes are TRBV2 and TRBJ1-2, with a weak D call TRBD1 (5 bases). The CDR3 runs 13 residues. V was cut by 4 bases and J by 1 base, with 7 bases left in between. Germline CDR1 is SNHLY and CDR2 is FYNNEI. The CDR3, as DNA: TGTGCCAGCAGTGGGGACTTTAACTATGGCTACACCTTC. Protein: CASSGDFNYGYTF.

The CDR3: CASSPEARAQETQYF. DNA for the CDR3: TGTGCCAGCAGCCCGGAAGCCAGGGCCCAAGAGACCCAGTACTTC. This chain links TRBV7-8 with TRBJ2-5; a possible D gene is TRBD1 (5 bases). Germline CDR1 and CDR2: SGHVS and FQNEAQ. The V end lost 5 bases, the J end lost 1 base, and 14 bases lay between the germline ends. This CDR3 is built from 15 residues.

This chain connects TRBV30 to TRBJ1-2; 7 bases agree with TRBD1. V trimming: 0 bases; J trimming: 4 bases; junction bases outside the gene matches: 8. Germline V gene lookup returns CDR1 GTSNPN and CDR2 SVGIG (reference sequence). This CDR3 is built from 15 residues. This chain's CDR3 is CAWSVGETGPYGYTF. CDR3 bases: TGTGCCTGGAGTGTAGGGGAGACAGGGCCCTATGGCTACACCTTC.

The V and J genes are TRBV15 and TRBJ1-5, with D perhaps TRBD1 (6 bases). Germline V gene data show CDR1 as LNHNV and CDR2 as YYDKDF (reference sequence). V gave up 3 bases and J gave up 3 bases, with 12 bases separating them. CDR3 length equals 15 residues. The CDR3 here is CATSRPPGHNQPQHF. DNA for the CDR3: TGTGCCACCAGCAGGCCACCGGGACACAATCAGCCCCAGCATTTT.

In the case of this clone: A read error may produce the germline difference seen at one junction end. The chain couples TRBV6-2 or TRBV6-3 to TRBJ1-5; perhaps TRBD1 as D (6 bases). CDR1 and CDR2 from the germline V gene are MNHEY and SVGEGT. CDR3 length equals 17 residues. The DNA for the CDR3 is TGTGCCAGCAGTTACCCCGGGACACTGTATAGCAATCAGCTCCAGCATTTT. This encodes CASSYPGTLYSNQLQHF.

This clone has a single count. The CDR3, as DNA: TGTGCCAGCAGCCGCCGGACTAGCGGGGTGTTTTCCTACGAGCAGTACTTC. It codes for CASSRRTSGVFSYEQYF. The chain is built from TRBV7-2 and TRBJ2-7, with TRBD2 matching over 12 bases. Unmatched junction bases numbered 9, after V lost 5 bases and J lost 1 base. Per germline, CDR1 SGHTA and CDR2 FQGNSA. CDR3 length: 17 amino acids.

This clone has a single count. This chain connects TRBV7-3 to TRBJ1-1; D unresolved. Trimming pared 2 bases from V and 1 base from J, leaving 8 bases between. The CDR3 loop spans 14 amino acids. Germline CDR1 reads SGHTA; CDR2 reads FQGTGA. The DNA for the CDR3 is TGTGCCAGCAGCTTATACAGCCAGAACACTGAAGCTTTCTTT. Its translation is CASSLYSQNTEAFF.

The gene calls are TRBV4-3 and TRBJ2-2, with 11 bases identical to TRBD1. Trimming removed 5 bases from V and 5 bases from J; junction bases left unmatched: 4. The CDR3 sequence is 15 residues long. Looked up from germline, CDR1 is LGHNA and CDR2 is YSLEER. The CDR3 DNA follows: TGCGCCAGCAGCAAAGGGACAGGGGGGACCGGGGAGCTGTTTTTT. Residues: CASSKGTGGTGELFF.

The genes are TRBV19 and TRBJ2-2; 9 positions agree with TRBD2. The CDR3 contains 15 residues. Germline V gene lookup returns CDR1 LNHDA and CDR2 SQIVND (reference sequence). The V segment lost 6 bases and the J segment 2 bases; nucleotides outside the gene matches: 4. CDR3 amino acids: CASRERGANTGELFF. The CDR3 DNA is TGTGCCAGTAGAGAGCGGGGGGCAAACACCGGGGAGCTGTTTTTT.

The chain uses TRBV7-2 and TRBJ2-5; 8 bases align to TRBD2. The CDR3 extends over 14 amino acids. With V trimmed by 4 bases and J by 5 bases, 6 bases remained unmatched. The germline V gene has CDR1 SGHTA and CDR2 FQGNSA. The CDR3 is CASSSFTSGETQYF. The CDR3, as DNA: TGTGCCAGCAGCTCCTTCACTAGCGGCGAGACCCAGTACTTC.

The rearrangement uses TRBV12-3 or TRBV12-4 and TRBJ1-1; D might be TRBD1 (6 bases). This CDR3 has 13 amino acids. V dropped 2 bases and J dropped 8 bases, with 12 bases sitting between them. CDR3 nucleotide sequence: TGTGCCAGCAGTTTAAGCTCCCAGGGGGAAGCTTTCTTT. Protein: CASSLSSQGEAFF.

This chain connects TRBV15 to TRBJ2-7; unclear D gene. The V end lost 1 base, the J end lost 8 bases, and 12 bases lay between the germline ends. The CDR3 spans 13 residues. Germline V CDR1 and CDR2: LNHNV, YYDKDF (reference sequence). The CDR3 reads CATSRVAQAQQYF. The CDR3 region has the DNA TGTGCCACCAGCAGAGTGGCGCAGGCGCAGCAGTACTTC.

The chain is built from TRBV6-2 or TRBV6-3 and TRBJ1-1, with D uncertain. The CDR3 totals 14 residues. Germline loops: CDR1 MNHEY, CDR2 SVGEGT. Trimming shortened V by 2 bases and J by 0 bases, and 7 bases separated the two germline ends. The CDR3 sequence is CASSYGTLNTEAFF. CDR3 sequence (DNA): TGTGCCAGCAGTTACGGCACCCTGAACACTGAAGCTTTCTTT.

This clone was counted a few times. The chain carries TRBV5-6 and TRBJ2-1; D gene ambiguous. CDR3 length: 15 amino acids. Per germline, CDR1 SGHDT and CDR2 YYEEEE. The ends were cut back, 0 bases at V and 0 bases at J, with 7 bases in the middle. Written as DNA, the CDR3 is TGTGCCAGCAGCTTGGAGGAGTACTCCTACAATGAGCAGTTCTTC. Translated, it gives CASSLEEYSYNEQFF.

The CDR3 here is CASSFTGTTNYNEQFF. The CDR3 DNA follows: TGTGCCAGCAGCTTTACCGGGACTACTAACTACAATGAGCAGTTCTTC. The V gene is TRBV7-3, the J gene TRBJ2-1; 7 positions match TRBD2. From germline, CDR1 is SGHTA and CDR2 FQGTGA. The CDR3 covers 16 residues. Trimming at V came to 3 bases and at J to 3 bases, leaving 8 bases not matched to a gene.

The chain has TRBV11-3 and TRBJ1-5; a possible D gene is TRBD1 (6 bases). From germline, CDR1 is SGHNT and CDR2 YENEEA. This CDR3 has 17 amino acids. Trimming removed 5 bases at V and 7 bases at J, with 24 bases between. The CDR3 sequence is CASSHRENRVHPQPQHF. CDR3 bases: TGTGCCAGCAGCCACAGGGAGAACCGGGTCCACCCCCAGCCCCAGCATTTT.

This chain connects TRBV5-1 to TRBJ2-1; 10 bases fit TRBD1. Germline CDR1 is SGHRS and CDR2 is YFSETQ. V lost 1 base and J lost 5; bases outside the gene matches: 3. The CDR3 contains 15 residues. The CDR3 coding sequence is TGCGCCAGCAGCTTGTTTGGGACAGGGGACAATGAGCAGTTCTTC. Translation: CASSLFGTGDNEQFF.

The chain employs TRBV27 and TRBJ2-7; unclear D gene. Trimming stripped 2 bases from V and 3 bases from J, with 11 bases between. There are 14 residues in the CDR3. CDR1 and CDR2 from the germline V gene are MNHEY and SMNVEV (reference sequence). The CDR3 DNA reads as TGTGCCAGCAGTTTAAAGGTGAACAGCTACGAGCAGTACTTC. This encodes CASSLKVNSYEQYF.